Detailed here is one TCR beta chain. The sample is drawn from a study of blood T cell repertoires in COVID-19. Study in general: COVID-19 samples collected from the United States, Italy and Spain covered acute and convalescent phases.

J lost 3 bases, V lost 5 bases, and 9 bases had no gene match. This CDR3 has 17 residues. Germline V CDR1 and CDR2: SGHVS, FQNEAQ. Assay: immunoSEQ multiplex PCR; the TCRdb copy retains only in-frame clones and omits some. The table has about 180,000 clones, roughly 86% seen once. Researchers sorted participants into cohorts using their self-reported clinical history. Donors in Cohort 3 who had recovered were those with two negative PCRs, healthcare professional clearance, or resolution of their symptoms. What was sequenced was PBMCs or T cells enriched from blood (not recorded which). V gene TRBV7-8 combines with J gene TRBJ2-3; 12 positions agree with TRBD2. This receptor was obtained from a woman in her thirties who had recovered from COVID-19. CDR3 in DNA: TGTGCCAGCAGCCTTACGACTAGCGGGAGAAGGACAGATACGCAGTATTTT. Residues: CASSLTTSGRRTDTQYF.